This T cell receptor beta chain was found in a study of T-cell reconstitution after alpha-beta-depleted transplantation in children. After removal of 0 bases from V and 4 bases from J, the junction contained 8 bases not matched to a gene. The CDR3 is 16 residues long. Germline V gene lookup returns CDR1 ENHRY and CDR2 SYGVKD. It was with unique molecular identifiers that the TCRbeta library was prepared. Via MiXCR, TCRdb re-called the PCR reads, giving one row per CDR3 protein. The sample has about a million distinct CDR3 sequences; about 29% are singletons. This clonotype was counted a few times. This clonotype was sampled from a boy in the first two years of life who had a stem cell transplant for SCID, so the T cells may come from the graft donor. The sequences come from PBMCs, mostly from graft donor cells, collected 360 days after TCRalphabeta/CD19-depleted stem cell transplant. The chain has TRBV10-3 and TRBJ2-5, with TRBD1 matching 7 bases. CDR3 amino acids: CAISESPGTVGETQYF. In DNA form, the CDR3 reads TGTGCCATCAGTGAGTCTCCCGGGACAGTGGGAGAGACCCAGTACTTC.